The present TCR beta chain was sequenced within a study of CD8 T cells in Susac syndrome. RNA was extracted with the RNeasy kit, and a quantity of roughly 0.45 to 1 ug was reverse transcribed using random hexamers. An immunoSEQ multiplex PCR amplified TCR beta CDR3 over 54 Vbeta and 13 Jbeta. TCRdb re-called the immunoSEQ multiplex PCR reads with MiXCR, one entry per CDR3 protein. This table holds about 150,000 distinct CDR3 sequences, less than 97% found once. This CDR3 contains 16 residues. The ends lost 7 bases at V and 3 bases at J; junction bases unmatched: 9. Negative isolation was used for CD8+ and CD4+ T cells and FACS enrichment for TEMRA cells.

The clonotype comes from a human donor with multiple sclerosis. Source material: CD8+ T cells from PBMCs. The chain couples TRBV12-3 or TRBV12-4 to TRBJ2-3, with 11 positions matching TRBD2. This chain's CDR3 is CASTAKTSGATDTQYF. CDR3 coding DNA: TGTGCCAGCACCGCCAAGACTAGCGGGGCTACAGATACGCAGTATTTT.